This passage covers 10 T cell receptor beta chains from one sample sequenced in a study of blood T cells in healthy people across ages. For the second PCR, which ran for roughly 6 to 11 cycles, a sample-barcoded 5' primer and a J-beta primer mix were used. A single record per CDR3 protein comes from TCRdb applying MiXCR to the 5' RACE reads. The table records roughly 1,500,000 distinct CDR3 sequences, 30% to 35% of them present only once. Sequenced sample: blood. Receptor source: a woman younger than 45 in good health.

This clonotype was recorded a few times. A much more abundant neighbour one base away suggests this may be a read error. This sequence joins TRBV6-6 and TRBJ1-2; the D is unclear. The length of the CDR3 is 11 residues. The germline V and J ends were trimmed by 5 bases and 0 bases, with 1 base remaining between them. In germline, CDR1 is MNHNY, CDR2 SVGAGI (reference sequence). As DNA, the CDR3 is TGTGCCAGCAGTACTAACTATGGCTACACCTTC. Encoded protein: CASSTNYGYTF.

A few counts support this clonotype. This chain uses TRBV9 with TRBJ2-5; no firm D call. Germline V lookup: CDR1 SGDLS, CDR2 YYNGEE. With 4 bases removed from V and 0 bases from J, the gap between germline ends came to 10 bases. This CDR3 region has 14 residues. The CDR3 reads CASSPELYQETQYF. For the CDR3, the DNA is TGTGCCAGCAGCCCCGAATTGTACCAAGAGACCCAGTACTTC.

The chain is built from TRBV20-1 and TRBJ1-5, with D hard to call. V was pared by 0 bases and J by 9 bases, with 18 bases between. The CDR3 is 15 residues long. Germline V lookup: CDR1 DFQATT, CDR2 SNEGSKA (reference sequence). The CDR3 nucleotides read TGCAGTGCTAGAGATTTGCGGTTACTAGAAAGGCCCCAGCATTTT. This codes for CSARDLRLLERPQHF.

This chain connects TRBV9 to TRBJ1-3; 7 bases agree with TRBD1. With V trimmed by 0 bases and J by 1 base, 7 bases remained unmatched. This CDR3 has 17 amino acids. Germline V gives CDR1 SGDLS, CDR2 YYNGEE. This chain's CDR3 is CASSVEGTDYSGNTIYF. Here the CDR3 DNA reads TGTGCCAGCAGCGTAGAGGGGACAGACTATTCTGGAAACACCATATATTTT.

This clonotype was seen a handful of times. V is TRBV29-1 and J is TRBJ2-3; TRBD2 matches 11 bases. CDR1 and CDR2 (germline): SQVTM, ANQGSEA. The length of the CDR3 is 18 residues. V was pared by 7 bases and J by 0 bases, with 15 bases of the junction left unmatched. This CDR3 is CSAGGASGRRMSTDTQYF. For the CDR3, the DNA is TGCAGCGCCGGAGGGGCTAGCGGGAGGAGGATGAGCACAGATACGCAGTATTTT.

Note on this clonotype: With only one base between it and a far larger clone, this is likely a read error. The chain has TRBV29-1 and TRBJ2-7; D is undetermined. Germline CDR1 is SQVTM and CDR2 is ANQGSEA. The CDR3 is 12 residues long. V shed 4 bases and J shed 12 bases, with 19 bases lying between them. The DNA of the CDR3 is TGCAGCGTTGTCGGTCTTCAAGAGACCCGGTACTTC. This codes for CSVVGLQETRYF.

This clonotype was observed a few times. The chain combines TRBV7-9 with TRBJ1-2, with TRBD1 matching over 11 bases. The CDR3 runs to 15 residues. The trim removed 5 bases at V and 2 bases at J, leaving 4 bases unmatched. Germline V gene sequence: CDR1 SEHNR, CDR2 FQNEAQ (reference sequence). The CDR3 DNA sequence: TGTGCCAGCAGCCAACGGGACAGGGGGAACTATGGCTACACCTTC. Amino acid sequence: CASSQRDRGNYGYTF. The full variable domain, completed using reference TRBV7-9 and TRBJ1-2, is DTGVSQNPRHKITKRGQNVTFRCDPISEHNRLYWYRQTLGQGPEFLTYFQNEAQLEKSRLLSDRFSAERPKGSFSTLEIQRTEQGDSAMYLCASSQRDRGNYGYTFGSGTRLTVV.

This clonotype showed up just once. V usage is TRBV6-1 and J usage is TRBJ2-1; TRBD2 might be the D (5 bases). V was clipped by 1 base and J by 5 bases, with 15 bases between them. Germline V gene lookup returns CDR1 MNHNS and CDR2 SASEGT. CDR3 length: 16 amino acids. In nucleotides, the CDR3 is TGTGCCAGCAGTGAAGGGCTAGTGAGGCGGGACAATGAGCAGTTCTTC. This codes for CASSEGLVRRDNEQFF.

The CDR3 loop is CASSSTYGMGEETQYF. DNA of the CDR3: TGTGCCAGCAGCTCCACGTATGGGATGGGGGAGGAGACCCAGTACTTC. This chain uses TRBV7-6 with TRBJ2-5; D is perhaps TRBD1 or TRBD2 (5 bases each). The germline V gene has CDR1 SGHVS and CDR2 FNYEAQ. V was pared by 4 bases and J by 5 bases, with 20 bases between. CDR3 length: 16 residues.

The chain recombines TRBV29-1 with TRBJ1-1; TRBD1 matches 8 bases. The CDR3 contains 14 residues. Germline V gene lookup returns CDR1 SQVTM and CDR2 ANQGSEA. V trimming: 0 bases; J trimming: 7 bases; junction bases outside the gene matches: 7. CDR3 in amino acids: CSVEDGTGGVEAFF. CDR3 DNA sequence: TGCAGCGTTGAAGATGGAACAGGGGGGGTTGAAGCTTTCTTT.